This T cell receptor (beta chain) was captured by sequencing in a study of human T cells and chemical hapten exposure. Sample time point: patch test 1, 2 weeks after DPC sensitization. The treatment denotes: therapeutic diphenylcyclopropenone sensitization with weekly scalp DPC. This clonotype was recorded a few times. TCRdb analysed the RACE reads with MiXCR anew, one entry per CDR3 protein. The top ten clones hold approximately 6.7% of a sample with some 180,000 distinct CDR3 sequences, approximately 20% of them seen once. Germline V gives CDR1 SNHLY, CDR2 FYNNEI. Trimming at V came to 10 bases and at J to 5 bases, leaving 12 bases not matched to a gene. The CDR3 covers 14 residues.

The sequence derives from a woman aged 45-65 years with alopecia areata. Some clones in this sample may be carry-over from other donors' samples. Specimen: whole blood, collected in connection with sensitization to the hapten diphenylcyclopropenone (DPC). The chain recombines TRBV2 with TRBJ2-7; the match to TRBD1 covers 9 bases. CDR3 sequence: CATNKGQGLHEQYF. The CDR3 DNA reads TGTGCCACCAATAAGGGACAGGGTTTACACGAGCAGTACTTC.